The 26 T cell receptor beta chains below all came from one sample that was sequenced in a study of graft-versus-host responses after intestinal transplantation. The assay was immunoSEQ multiplex PCR, and TCRdb's table has in-frame clones only and misses some. Counted here are thousands of clones, approximately 29% occurring once; the ten biggest clones make up roughly 5.7%. Sequencing used alloreactive CD4+ T cells from a mixed lymphocyte reaction culture, obtained before intestinal transplant. The subset here: CFSE-low proliferating T cells sorted from roughly 6-day pre-transplant mixed lymphocyte reaction (GvH or HvG direction). The source of these receptors is a human patient who received an intestinal transplant.

The genes are TRBV2 and TRBJ2-5; 14 bases map to TRBD2. The CDR3 is 14 residues long. V shed 8 bases and J 5 bases; nucleotides not matched to a gene: 4. Germline CDR1 and CDR2: SNHLY and FYNNEI. The CDR3 bases are TGTGCCAGCGTGAGACTAGCGGGAGGGGAGACCCAGTACTTC. This encodes CASVRLAGGETQYF.

The chain joins TRBV10-3 to TRBJ2-2; TRBD1 matches at 7 bases. Germline V gives CDR1 ENHRY, CDR2 SYGVKD. Germline trimming cut 3 bases from V and 4 bases from J; bases unmatched to any gene: 5. This CDR3 is 15 amino acids long. The CDR3 region is CAISDRQGGTGELFF. For the CDR3, the DNA is TGTGCCATCAGTGACCGACAGGGTGGCACCGGGGAGCTGTTTTTT.

V is TRBV4-1 and J is TRBJ2-7, with TRBD2 matching 8 bases. There are 18 residues in the CDR3. In germline, CDR1 is MGHRA, CDR2 YSYEKL. V was pared by 0 bases and J by 3 bases, with 13 bases of the junction left unmatched. The CDR3 loop is CASSQDVGVAGSFYEQYF. CDR3 bases: TGCGCCAGCAGCCAAGATGTCGGCGTAGCGGGAAGTTTCTACGAGCAGTACTTC.

This clone occurred a few times. V usage is TRBV7-3 and J usage is TRBJ2-5; TRBD1 agrees at 8 bases. Germline V gene data show CDR1 as SGHTA and CDR2 as FQGTGA. CDR3 length: 13 residues. Losses at the gene ends were 1 base for V and 5 bases for J; bases not matched to a gene: 0. The CDR3 region has the DNA TGTGCCAGCAGCTTAAACAGGGGGGAGACCCAGTACTTC. Encoded protein: CASSLNRGETQYF.

The chain carries TRBV28 and TRBJ1-6; D gene unclear. Germline lookup yields CDR1 MDHEN and CDR2 SYDVKM. CDR3 length equals 12 residues. V was pared by 4 bases and J by 14 bases, with 12 bases between. As DNA, the CDR3 is TGTGCCAGCAGTTCCCTTCGGTTGGCCCTCCACTTT. Amino acids: CASSSLRLALHF.

This sequence joins TRBV27 and TRBJ2-1, with D tentatively TRBD2 (6 bases). CDR1 and CDR2 (germline): MNHEY, SMNVEV (reference sequence). Trimming took 4 bases from V and 5 from J, leaving 15 bases between them. This CDR3 is 15 amino acids long. The CDR3 spells CASSSIRLDHNEQFF. The CDR3 DNA is TGTGCCAGCAGTTCTATCCGACTAGACCACAATGAGCAGTTCTTC.

This clone showed up just a few times. The chain joins TRBV6-6 to TRBJ2-7; TRBD1 matches at 7 bases. Germline CDR1 and CDR2: MNHNY and SVGAGI (reference sequence). V shed 3 bases, J shed 6 bases, and the junction held 11 bases outside the gene matches. CDR3 length equals 15 residues. DNA for the CDR3: TGTGCCAGCAGTTATGCAATTTTACAGGGGCCCGAGCAGTACTTC. It codes for CASSYAILQGPEQYF.

This clone was counted once. The rearrangement links TRBV6-5 to TRBJ2-3, with 10 bases fitting TRBD2. Germline V gives CDR1 MNHEY, CDR2 SVGAGI. The CDR3 totals 16 residues. V shed 0 bases and J 4 bases; nucleotides not matched to a gene: 4. The chain's CDR3 is CASSYSRLAGPDTQYF. Written as DNA, the CDR3 is TGTGCCAGCAGTTACTCGAGACTAGCGGGTCCAGATACGCAGTATTTT.

The gene calls are TRBV28 and TRBJ2-3, with TRBD1 matching over 10 bases. Germline V gene sequence: CDR1 MDHEN, CDR2 SYDVKM. The CDR3 loop spans 14 amino acids. Trimming took 10 bases from V and 0 from J; bases not matched to a gene: 4. In nucleotides, the CDR3 is TGTGCCACGGGGACAGGGGTTAGCACAGATACGCAGTATTTT. Translation gives CATGTGVSTDTQYF.

A few counts support this clone. The chain couples TRBV5-4 to TRBJ2-5; D is perhaps TRBD1 (6 bases). CDR3 length: 14 amino acids. Germline V gene data show CDR1 as SGHNT and CDR2 as YYREEE (reference sequence). The V end was cut by 4 bases, the J end by 1 base, with 11 bases between. CDR3 DNA: TGTGCCAGCAGCCCCGACAGGTCCCAAGAGACCCAGTACTTC. Residues: CASSPDRSQETQYF.

The chain is built from TRBV28 and TRBJ2-2; D is unresolved. Germline CDR1 MDHEN, CDR2 SYDVKM. The CDR3 length is 11 residues. V shed 3 bases and J shed 6 bases, with 2 bases lying between them. The chain's CDR3 is CASSFAGELFF. The CDR3 DNA follows: TGTGCCAGCAGTTTCGCCGGGGAGCTGTTTTTT.

In its sample, this clone was seen a few times. The chain is built from TRBV4-2 and TRBJ2-3; no clear D. The V end lost 0 bases, the J end lost 6 bases, and 4 bases lay between the germline ends. CDR3 length equals 12 residues. Germline V lookup: CDR1 LGHNA, CDR2 YNFKEQ. CDR3 loop: CASSQDQDTQYF. CDR3 sequence (DNA): TGTGCCAGCAGCCAAGATCAGGATACGCAGTATTTT.

By sample fraction, this clone is medium-sized. The chain has TRBV27 and TRBJ1-2; the match to TRBD1 covers 12 bases. CDR3 length: 14 amino acids. CDR1 is MNHEY and CDR2 is SMNVEV in the germline V gene (reference sequence). After removal of 0 bases from V and 8 bases from J, the junction contained 1 base not matched to a gene. In nucleotides, the CDR3 is TGTGCCAGCAGTTTATCGGGGACAGGGGGCGGCTACACCTTC. It specifies CASSLSGTGGGYTF.

The genes are TRBV7-9 and TRBJ1-1, with no clear D. V lost 6 bases to trimming and J lost 1 base, with 15 bases between them. The CDR3 is 15 amino acids. From germline, CDR1 is SEHNR and CDR2 FQNEAQ (reference sequence). CDR3: CASRAGGPQNTEAFF. The CDR3 coding sequence is TGTGCCAGCAGGGCAGGCGGGCCGCAGAACACTGAAGCTTTCTTT.

The rearrangement joins TRBV6-1 to TRBJ1-1; 9 bases map to TRBD1. Germline CDR1 is MNHNS and CDR2 is SASEGT. The CDR3 covers 13 residues. Trimming at V came to 5 bases and at J to 5 bases, leaving 3 bases not matched to a gene. CDR3 region: CASSRTGDTEAFF. CDR3 in DNA: TGTGCCAGCAGTCGGACAGGGGATACTGAAGCTTTCTTT.

J is TRBJ2-7 and V is TRBV5-1; TRBD1 agrees at 7 bases. V lost 3 bases and J lost 2; bases outside the gene matches: 8. CDR3 size: 15 residues. CDR1 is SGHRS and CDR2 is YFSETQ in the germline V gene. CDR3 sequence: CASSSGQASPYEQYF. CDR3 DNA sequence: TGCGCCAGCAGCTCCGGACAGGCTTCTCCCTACGAGCAGTACTTC.

This chain uses TRBV18 with TRBJ2-3; 7 bases line up with TRBD2. This CDR3 region has 15 residues. CDR1 is KGHSH, CDR2 LQKENI, per germline. The junction had 3 bases not matched to a gene; V was cut back by 3 bases and J by 0 bases. The CDR3 is CASSPTRGSTDTQYF. The CDR3 bases are TGTGCCAGCTCACCTACGCGGGGGAGCACAGATACGCAGTATTTT. Looking up the rest from reference TRBV18 and TRBJ2-3 gives the full variable domain: NAGVMQNPRHLVRRRGQEARLRCSPMKGHSHVYWYRQLPEEGLKFMVYLQKENIIDESGMPKERFSAEFPKEGPSILRIQQVVRGDSAAYFCASSPTRGSTDTQYFGPGTRLTVL.

The chain employs TRBV7-9 and TRBJ2-5; D might be TRBD1 (8 bases). Between the trimmed V and J ends, which lost 6 bases and 5 bases, there was a span of 25 bases. This CDR3 is built from 17 residues. Germline assignment: CDR1 SEHNR and CDR2 FQNEAQ (reference sequence). This CDR3 is CASRPFLGQAGGETQYF. CDR3 nucleotides: TGTGCCAGCAGACCCTTCCTGGGACAGGCCGGGGGGGAGACCCAGTACTTC.

V is TRBV19 and J is TRBJ2-7, with TRBD2 as a possible D gene (6 bases). The germline V gene has CDR1 LNHDA and CDR2 SQIVND (reference sequence). CDR3 length: 14 amino acids. Trimming shortened V by 2 bases and J by 0 bases, and 8 bases separated the two germline ends. CDR3 coding DNA: TGTGCCAGTAGTATAACTAGCAACTCCTACGAGCAGTACTTC. Translated, it gives CASSITSNSYEQYF.

The V call is TRBV6-5, the J call TRBJ2-1; D is unclear. CDR1 is MNHEY, CDR2 SVGAGI, per germline. Trimming removed 2 bases at V and 7 bases at J, with 18 bases between. The CDR3 has 16 amino acids. The CDR3 sequence: CASSYMGKSRTNEQFF. The CDR3 coding sequence is TGTGCCAGCAGTTACATGGGCAAATCCCGAACAAATGAGCAGTTCTTC.

This clone came up a few times. J is TRBJ2-7 and V is TRBV5-1; 10 positions match TRBD2. The CDR3 runs 17 residues. Trimming took 4 bases from V and 2 from J; bases not matched to a gene: 12. CDR1 and CDR2 (germline): SGHRS, YFSETQ. The CDR3 DNA is TGCGCCAGCAGCCCCGGACTAGCGGTCGCCGCGACCTACGAGCAGTACTTC. Amino acids: CASSPGLAVAATYEQYF.

This chain links TRBV10-3 with TRBJ1-6; 9 bases are a match to TRBD1. The trim removed 4 bases at V and 5 bases at J, leaving 6 bases unmatched. The germline V gene has CDR1 ENHRY and CDR2 SYGVKD. CDR3 length: 16 residues. CDR3 amino acids: CAISVGQGFHNSPLHF. The CDR3 DNA reads TGTGCCATCAGTGTGGGACAGGGATTCCATAATTCACCCCTCCACTTT.

This chain joins TRBV2 and TRBJ2-7; the D gene is possibly TRBD1 (5 bases). This CDR3 region has 14 residues. Trimming left V 3 bases short and J 3 bases short, with 12 bases between. CDR1 is SNHLY and CDR2 is FYNNEI in the germline V gene. The CDR3 is CASSDRQTFYEQYF. DNA of the CDR3: TGTGCCAGCAGTGATCGACAGACGTTCTACGAGCAGTACTTC.

CDR3 residues: CASSAIAGGREQYF. CDR3 DNA sequence: TGCGCCAGCAGCGCGATAGCGGGAGGGCGCGAGCAGTACTTC. The J gene is TRBJ2-7, the V gene TRBV5-1; TRBD2 matches at 11 bases. V shed 4 bases and J 6 bases; nucleotides not matched to a gene: 6. This CDR3 has 14 residues. Germline CDR1 is SGHRS and CDR2 is YFSETQ.

Only a few counts were recorded for this clone. V gene TRBV6-1 combines with J gene TRBJ2-1; 9 nucleotides agree with TRBD1. Germline CDR1 is MNHNS and CDR2 is SASEGT. This CDR3 is built from 15 residues. Trimming removed 6 bases from V and 3 bases from J; junction bases left unmatched: 6. The CDR3: CASSPTGGDYNEQFF. The CDR3 DNA sequence: TGTGCCAGCAGCCCGACAGGGGGGGACTACAATGAGCAGTTCTTC.

This clone was counted only a few times. The chain uses TRBV18 and TRBJ1-6; D is unclear. Germline V gene lookup returns CDR1 KGHSH and CDR2 LQKENI. CDR3 length: 16 amino acids. The V end lost 3 bases, the J end lost 2 bases, and 11 bases lay between the germline ends. The DNA of the CDR3 is TGTGCCAGCTCACCTCTCAAAAGCCCCTATAATTCACCCCTCCACTTT. It translates to CASSPLKSPYNSPLHF.